The rows below give T cell receptor beta chains drawn from one sample of a study of blood T cell repertoires in COVID-19. TCRdb keeps only in-frame clones here, not all; method: immunoSEQ multiplex PCR. Here the sample spans about 130,000 clones, over 75% being singletons. The sample consisted of peripheral blood. The receptor set was obtained from a man aged 35 to 55 with active or convalescent COVID-19. Both conserved end residues are part of each CDR3. Fields, in order: CDR3 protein, V gene, J gene.

CASSLAGPGQTYSNQPQHF	TRBV27	TRBJ1-5
CASSLDRGSYNEQFF	TRBV7-3	TRBJ2-1
CASSLDARDTIYF	TRBV5-1	TRBJ1-3
CASTSGGLGTGELFF	TRBV10-1	TRBJ2-2
CASSPPGLGTDTQYF	TRBV14	TRBJ2-3
CASSYHGNTQYF	TRBV25-1	TRBJ2-3
CASSRTGVSSPLHF	TRBV14	TRBJ1-6
CATSSEWGGLYTQYF	TRBV15	TRBJ2-3
CASSLRAQGGNEQFF	TRBV3-1/TRBV3-2	TRBJ2-1
CASSRTGIETQYF	TRBV7-3	TRBJ2-5
CASSLVGGSDSPLHF	TRBV5-1	TRBJ1-6
CASSLDPGQVNEQFF	TRBV5-1	TRBJ2-1
CASRGTGDKLFF	TRBV12-3/TRBV12-4	TRBJ1-4
CASSVASGGLTGELFF	TRBV6-4	TRBJ2-2
CAAGGVAGFGELFF	TRBV3-1/TRBV3-2	TRBJ2-2
CASSLPSERQYSNQPQHF	TRBV7-2	TRBJ1-5
CASSAAPPPNTEAFF	TRBV5-1	TRBJ1-1
CATKVYSQETQYF	TRBV24-1	TRBJ2-5
CASTPTVEKLFF	TRBV7-9	TRBJ1-4
CASSTGTGGGAEQYF	TRBV6-6	TRBJ2-7
CASSVGGDTQYF	TRBV5-1	TRBJ2-3
CAISARVSSYEQYF	TRBV10-3	TRBJ2-7
CASRAATQGLTNEKLFF	TRBV2	TRBJ1-4
CASSKEVGEAPLHF	TRBV21-1	TRBJ1-6
CASRRDTNSNQPQHF	TRBV5-1	TRBJ1-5